The 20 T cell receptor beta chains presented below share a single source sample, sequenced in a study of Graves' ophthalmopathy and Graves' hyperthyroidism. Amplification of TCR beta CDR3 regions used RNA transcripts. RT-PCR was first run with HTBI primers, then multiplex PCR in a second round. TCRdb independently ran MiXCR on the multiplex PCR reads; one entry per CDR3 protein. The sample gives hundreds of thousands of distinct CDR3 sequences, around a fifth of which show up once; approximately 7% is in the top ten. The sample comprised peripheral blood. These receptors were collected from a young woman with stable Graves' hyperthyroidism. Some clones in this sample may be carry-over from other donors' samples.

This clonotype was counted ten times or more. The chain joins TRBV29-1 to TRBJ2-7, with 8 bases matching TRBD1. From germline, CDR1 is SQVTM and CDR2 ANQGSEA. The V and J ends lost 5 bases and 2 bases, in that order; junction bases with no gene match: 8. The CDR3 extends over 14 amino acids. The CDR3 DNA sequence: TGCAGCGTTCTTGACGGGGGACAGGCCTACGAGCAGTACTTC. It yields the protein CSVLDGGQAYEQYF.

This chain uses TRBV25-1 with TRBJ2-4; D not resolved. V lost 2 bases and J lost 1, with 9 bases in between. The CDR3 loop spans 15 amino acids. Germline CDR1 and CDR2: MGHDK and SYGVNS. DNA of the CDR3: TGTGCCAGCAGTGAAGTACAGAACGCCAAAAACATTCAGTACTTC. Translating it yields CASSEVQNAKNIQYF.

This clonotype has more than one count but fewer than ten. The chain's CDR3 is CASSYRQGWGYTF. The CDR3 nucleotides read TGTGCCAGCAGTTACCGACAGGGCTGGGGCTACACCTTC. The chain combines TRBV6-5 with TRBJ1-2, with 7 nucleotides matching TRBD1. Germline V gene sequence: CDR1 MNHEY, CDR2 SVGAGI. V lost 2 bases, J lost 8 bases, and 5 bases stayed unmatched. The length of the CDR3 is 13 residues.

This clonotype showed up many times. One end of the junction fails to match germline, which may point to a read error. The chain links TRBV7-2 to TRBJ2-4; 9 bases fit TRBD2. The CDR3 is 17 amino acids. Germline-derived CDR1 and CDR2 are SGHTA and FQGNSA. The CDR3 sequence is CASSPSGPGLATNIKYF. The CDR3 DNA is TGTGCCAGCAGCCCCAGTGGACCGGGACTAGCTACAAACATTAAGTACTTC. Based on the CDR3 plus reference TRBV7-2 and TRBJ2-4, the full variable domain is GAGVSQSPSNKVTEKGKDVELRCDPISGHTALYWYRQSLGQGLEFLIYFQGNSAPDKSGLPSDRFSAERTGGSVSTLTIQRTQQEDSAVYLCASSPSGPGLATNIKYFGAGTRLSVL.

As concerns this clonotype: This sequence may be a read error, since a much larger clone differs from it by one base. The rearrangement links TRBV9 to TRBJ2-7; 8 bases match TRBD2. This CDR3 is 13 amino acids long. From germline, CDR1 is SGDLS and CDR2 YYNGEE. The CDR3 coding sequence is TGTGCCAGCATCGGGGGGGCTTCGTACGAGCAGTGCTTC. Translation: CASIGGASYEQCF.

Ten or more counts support this clonotype. The chain recombines TRBV6-2 or TRBV6-3 with TRBJ1-5; a weak D match, TRBD1 (5 bases). CDR3 length equals 16 residues. The ends were cut back, 8 bases at V and 5 bases at J, with 22 bases in the middle. Germline V lookup: CDR1 MNHEY, CDR2 SVGEGT. The CDR3 bases are TGTGCCAGCGGATTAATTGGACATAAGGCCTATCAGCCCCAGCATTTT. Its translation is CASGLIGHKAYQPQHF.

This clonotype was picked up many times. The V call is TRBV6-5, the J call TRBJ1-5; D perhaps matches TRBD1 (6 bases). V lost 6 bases to trimming and J lost 6 bases, with 15 bases between them. Germline V lookup: CDR1 MNHEY, CDR2 SVGAGI. This CDR3 comprises 14 residues. The CDR3 nucleotides are TGTGCCAGCAGAGGTAACAGGGACATTCAGCCCCAGCATTTT. Protein: CASRGNRDIQPQHF.

This clonotype was seen ten or more times. The genes are TRBV20-1 and TRBJ1-1; TRBD1 aligns across 7 bases. The trim removed 7 bases at V and 11 bases at J, leaving 16 bases unmatched. Per germline, CDR1 DFQATT and CDR2 SNEGSKA (reference sequence). This CDR3 comprises 13 residues. This CDR3 reads CSGEITGAFDAFF. CDR3 bases: TGCAGTGGGGAAATAACAGGGGCCTTCGACGCTTTCTTT.

This clonotype showed up many times. The chain recombines TRBV4-2 with TRBJ2-5, with no clear D. Germline lookup yields CDR1 LGHNA and CDR2 YNFKEQ. V lost 0 bases and J lost 4, with 9 bases in between. The CDR3 has 14 residues. As DNA, the CDR3 is TGTGCCAGCAGCCAAGAATTCTTAGGAGAGACCCAGTACTTC. This translates into CASSQEFLGETQYF.

This clonotype showed up many times. The chain couples TRBV18 to TRBJ1-2, with TRBD1 matching over 7 bases. This CDR3 region has 16 residues. Trimming at V came to 0 bases and at J to 4 bases, leaving 8 bases not matched to a gene. The germline V gene has CDR1 KGHSH and CDR2 LQKENI. The CDR3 sequence is CASSPPQGAGGYGYTF. The CDR3 DNA reads as TGTGCCAGCTCACCACCCCAAGGGGCAGGGGGCTATGGCTACACCTTC.

The sample holds many counts of this clonotype. V is TRBV28 and J is TRBJ2-5; no reliable D call. The germline V gene encodes CDR1 MDHEN and CDR2 SYDVKM. V lost 4 bases to trimming and J lost 5 bases, with 14 bases between them. The CDR3 extends over 14 amino acids. CDR3 sequence: CASSSAKKSETQYF. CDR3 coding DNA: TGTGCCAGCAGTTCCGCTAAGAAGTCGGAGACCCAGTACTTC. Full variable domain (outside the CDR3, taken from reference TRBV28 and TRBJ2-5): DVKVTQSSRYLVKRTGEKVFLECVQDMDHENMFWYRQDPGLGLRLIYFSYDVKMKEKGDIPEGYSVSREKKERFSLILESASTNQTSMYLCASSSAKKSETQYFGPGTRLLVL.

This clonotype was recorded many times. The rearrangement links TRBV12-3 or TRBV12-4 to TRBJ1-3; the D is unclear. This CDR3 has 14 residues. The V end lost 1 base, the J end lost 5 bases, and 9 bases lay between the germline ends. The CDR3 coding sequence is TGTGCCAGCAGTTTAGAAAACAAGAGAAACACCATATATTTT. It specifies CASSLENKRNTIYF.

This clonotype was counted many times. The chain has TRBV6-1 and TRBJ1-5; TRBD1 is a possible D gene (5 bases). CDR1 and CDR2 (germline): MNHNS, SASEGT. The CDR3 consists of 15 residues. With 3 bases removed from V and 4 bases from J, the gap between germline ends came to 13 bases. In nucleotides, the CDR3 is TGTGCCAGCAGTGATTGGCAGGGCCGGAATCAGCCCCAGCATTTT. It encodes CASSDWQGRNQPQHF.

The V and J genes are TRBV27 and TRBJ1-2; 7 bases match TRBD1. The CDR3 length is 15 residues. The trim removed 5 bases at V and 5 bases at J, leaving 11 bases unmatched. Germline V lookup: CDR1 MNHEY, CDR2 SMNVEV (reference sequence). The CDR3 is CASSPSRDSRYGYTF. CDR3 DNA: TGTGCCAGCAGTCCGTCCCGGGACAGTCGGTATGGCTACACCTTC.

The chain carries TRBV20-1 and TRBJ2-1; 12 bases align to TRBD1. Trimming took 5 bases from V and 7 from J; bases not matched to a gene: 6. This CDR3 spans 14 amino acids. Germline V lookup: CDR1 DFQATT, CDR2 SNEGSKA (reference sequence). This chain's CDR3 is CSAPSGQGANEQFF. CDR3 bases: TGCAGTGCTCCTTCGGGACAGGGGGCGAATGAGCAGTTCTTC.

This clonotype was found many times. This chain connects TRBV20-1 to TRBJ1-5; D ambiguous. This CDR3 is 15 amino acids long. The V and J ends lost 1 base and 4 bases respectively, with 14 bases between them. CDR1 is DFQATT and CDR2 is SNEGSKA in the germline V gene (reference sequence). The CDR3 here is CSARGLEGGNQPQHF. CDR3 bases: TGCAGTGCTAGAGGGTTGGAGGGAGGGAATCAGCCCCAGCATTTT.

This clonotype was found many times. The rearrangement uses TRBV5-1 and TRBJ2-7, with D perhaps TRBD1 or TRBD2 (5 bases each). Germline-derived CDR1 and CDR2 are SGHRS and YFSETQ. V shed 10 bases and J shed 0 bases, with 17 bases lying between them. The CDR3 extends over 14 amino acids. The CDR3 here is CAAPPGRSSYEQYF. The CDR3 nucleotides are TGCGCCGCACCCCCGGGACGGAGCTCCTACGAGCAGTACTTC.

Of note for this clonotype: At one end the junction does not follow the germline gene, possibly because of a read error. The chain links TRBV7-2 to TRBJ2-4; 7 bases agree with TRBD1. The germline V gene has CDR1 SGHTA and CDR2 FQGNSA. This CDR3 is 17 amino acids long. CDR3 DNA: TGTGCCAGCAGCTTAGCAGGGGGCCTGGGAGCCAAAAACATTAAGTACTTC. Protein sequence: CASSLAGGLGAKNIKYF.

The V gene is TRBV12-3 or TRBV12-4, the J gene TRBJ1-5; 10 nucleotides line up with TRBD1. Unmatched junction bases numbered 4, after V lost 7 bases and J lost 4 bases. The CDR3 runs to 14 residues. Here the CDR3 reads CASTWTGGNQPQHF. DNA for the CDR3: TGTGCCAGCACCTGGACAGGGGGGAATCAGCCCCAGCATTTT.

This clonotype occurred many times. CDR3 amino acids: CASSLWAAAEAFF. In DNA form, the CDR3 reads TGTGCCAGCAGTTTATGGGCGGCGGCTGAAGCTTTCTTT. The chain employs TRBV7-6 and TRBJ1-1; D ambiguous. V lost 6 bases, J lost 6 bases, and 14 bases lay in between. CDR3 length equals 13 residues. The germline V gene has CDR1 SGHVS and CDR2 FNYEAQ.